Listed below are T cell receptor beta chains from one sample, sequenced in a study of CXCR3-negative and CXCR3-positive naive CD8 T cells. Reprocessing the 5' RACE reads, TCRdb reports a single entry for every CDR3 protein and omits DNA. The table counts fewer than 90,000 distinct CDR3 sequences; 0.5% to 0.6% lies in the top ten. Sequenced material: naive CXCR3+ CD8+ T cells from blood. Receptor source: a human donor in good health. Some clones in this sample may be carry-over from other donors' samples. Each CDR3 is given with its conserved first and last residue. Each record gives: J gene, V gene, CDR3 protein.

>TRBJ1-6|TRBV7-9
CASSLAPKGSPLHF
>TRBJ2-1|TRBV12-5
CASGLAPRPEQFF
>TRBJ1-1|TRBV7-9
CASSFGPGPEAFF
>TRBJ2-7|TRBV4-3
CASSQGVETYEQYF
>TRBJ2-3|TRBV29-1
CSVEGGSTDTQYF
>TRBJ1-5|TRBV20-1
CSARTEHSNQPQHF
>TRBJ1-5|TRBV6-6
CASNPGDVQQPQHF
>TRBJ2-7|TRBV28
CASTDTSYDDEQYF
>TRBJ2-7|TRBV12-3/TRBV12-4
CASSFGQLSSLDF
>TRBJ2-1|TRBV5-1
CASSDGGSSYNEQFF
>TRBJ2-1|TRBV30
CAWSLDVEQFF
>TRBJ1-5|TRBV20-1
CSARLGLIDQPQHF
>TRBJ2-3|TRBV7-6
CASSLSVQSIDTQYF
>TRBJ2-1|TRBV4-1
CASSPMEGRGYEQFF
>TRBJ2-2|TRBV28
CANSFYGRPSGELFF
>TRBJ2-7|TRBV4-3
CASSQDRQGDYEQYF
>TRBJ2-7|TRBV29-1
CSTRTSSYEQYF
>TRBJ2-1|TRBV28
CASSGLAGAYNEQFF
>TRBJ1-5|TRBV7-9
CASSGDRNQPQHF
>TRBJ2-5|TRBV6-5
CASSYGPSGSQETQYF
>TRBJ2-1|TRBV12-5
CASGFQLAGGAGHNEQFF